One and the same sample provided the 17 T cell receptor beta chains below, sequenced in a study of cytomegalovirus exposure and HLA in healthy donors. The PCR contained 60 Vbeta and 13 Jbeta primers. Clones were read by immunoSEQ multiplex PCR, and TCRdb kept only the in-frame ones, dropping some. The table includes approximately 150,000 clones, about two thirds detected once. Sequenced sample: PBMCs. These receptors originate from a man younger than 40 in good health and CMV-seropositive.

CDR3 sequence (DNA): TGTGCCAGCAGCGTAGGGGGTAGCGGGGCAACCTACGAGCAGTACTTC. It translates to CASSVGGSGATYEQYF. The chain uses TRBV9 and TRBJ2-7; 8 bases are a match to TRBD2. CDR3 length equals 16 residues. Germline V gene sequence: CDR1 SGDLS, CDR2 YYNGEE. The trim removed 0 bases at V and 2 bases at J, leaving 7 bases unmatched.

This chain joins TRBV28 and TRBJ2-5, with 9 nucleotides matching TRBD1. The V gene end was trimmed by 1 base and the J gene end by 2 bases; junction bases not matched to a gene: 5. Germline CDR1 MDHEN, CDR2 SYDVKM. CDR3 length: 16 residues. The CDR3 DNA is TGTGCCAGCAGTTTATTCCCCGGACAGGGGCAAGAGACCCAGTACTTC. It is translated as CASSLFPGQGQETQYF.

The chain employs TRBV11-3 and TRBJ2-4; 7 bases align to TRBD1. This CDR3 has 13 amino acids. Germline lookup yields CDR1 SGHNT and CDR2 YENEEA. V lost 5 bases, J lost 7 bases, and 5 bases stayed unmatched. CDR3 nucleotide sequence: TGTGCCAGCAGCCCGGGACAGTGGAACATTCAGTACTTC. This sequence encodes CASSPGQWNIQYF. The full variable domain, rest sourced from reference TRBV11-3 and TRBJ2-4, is EAGVVQSPRYKIIEKKQPVAFWCNPISGHNTLYWYLQNLGQGPELLIRYENEEAVDDSQLPKDRFSAERLKGVDSTLKIQPAELGDSAVYLCASSPGQWNIQYFGAGTRLSVL.

This clone was detected only a few times. The J gene is TRBJ2-2, the V gene TRBV9; 7 bases map to TRBD2. V was clipped by 0 bases and J by 7 bases; unmatched bases: 9. Per the germline V gene, CDR1 is SGDLS and CDR2 is YYNGEE. The CDR3 spans 16 residues. CDR3 residues: CASSVGGRWSNGELFF. The CDR3, as DNA: TGTGCCAGCAGCGTAGGCGGGAGATGGTCAAACGGGGAGCTGTTTTTT.

The chain recombines TRBV28 with TRBJ2-7, with 7 bases aligning to TRBD1. There are 14 residues in the CDR3. Germline CDR1 and CDR2: MDHEN and SYDVKM. V shed 4 bases and J 2 bases; nucleotides not matched to a gene: 5. In DNA, the CDR3 is TGTGCCAGCAGTTACAGGGGATTACCCTACGAGCAGTACTTC. The encoded protein is CASSYRGLPYEQYF.

The J gene is TRBJ1-2, the V gene TRBV30, with unresolved D. The CDR3 has 13 amino acids. The germline V gene has CDR1 GTSNPN and CDR2 SVGIG (reference sequence). The germline V and J ends were trimmed by 0 bases and 8 bases, with 13 bases remaining between them. The CDR3: CAWSVRDFAGYTF. In nucleotides, the CDR3 is TGTGCCTGGAGTGTACGGGATTTCGCCGGCTACACCTTC.

This chain connects TRBV4-1 to TRBJ2-5; 10 bases align to TRBD1. This CDR3 is built from 18 residues. The germline V gene encodes CDR1 MGHRA and CDR2 YSYEKL. Trimming removed 0 bases from V and 4 bases from J; junction bases left unmatched: 11. CDR3: CASSQDGQGEFHGETQYF. Written as DNA, the CDR3 is TGCGCCAGCAGCCAAGACGGACAGGGGGAATTTCATGGAGAGACCCAGTACTTC.

The genes are TRBV11-3 and TRBJ2-1, with a possible D match to TRBD1 (7 bases). CDR3 size: 15 residues. The V gene lost 1 base and the J gene lost 4 bases, with 11 bases spanning the gap. The V gene's germline CDR1 is SGHNT and CDR2 YENEEA. CDR3 sequence reads: CASSLGQGGYNEQFF. Here the CDR3 DNA reads TGTGCCAGCAGCTTAGGGCAGGGGGGATACAATGAGCAGTTCTTC.

For this clone: At one boundary the junction diverges from the germline segment, which might be a read error. The chain uses TRBV5-1 and TRBJ2-2; 11 nucleotides line up with TRBD2. This CDR3 is built from 17 residues. CDR1 and CDR2 from the germline V gene are SGHRS and YFSETQ. Written as DNA, the CDR3 is TGCGCCAGCAGCTTGTTTTCTAGCGGGAGGATCACCGGGGAGCTGTCTTTT. Protein: CASSLFSSGRITGELSF.

The gene calls are TRBV19 and TRBJ1-1; D ambiguous. The CDR3 loop spans 17 amino acids. Germline assignment: CDR1 LNHDA and CDR2 SQIVND (reference sequence). V gave up 0 bases and J gave up 6 bases, with 20 bases separating them. As DNA, the CDR3 is TGTGCCAGTAGTATAGACCTTCGGGTCAAGTCCAACGCTGAAGCTTTCTTT. Encoded protein: CASSIDLRVKSNAEAFF.

The chain has TRBV30 and TRBJ1-1; weak D call: TRBD1 (6 bases). There are 14 residues in the CDR3. CDR1 is GTSNPN, CDR2 SVGIG, per germline (reference sequence). Trimming stripped 0 bases from V and 4 bases from J, with 12 bases between. The CDR3 region is CAWSVRTGTTEAFF. The CDR3 bases are TGTGCCTGGAGTGTACGAACAGGGACCACTGAAGCTTTCTTT.

This clone was detected many times. The rearrangement uses TRBV6-5 and TRBJ1-1; possibly TRBD1 for D (5 bases). This CDR3 is built from 13 residues. Germline V gives CDR1 MNHEY, CDR2 SVGAGI. Trimming pared 5 bases from V and 1 base from J, leaving 8 bases between. This CDR3 reads CASSQGQNTEAFF. The CDR3 DNA reads as TGTGCCAGCAGTCAAGGACAGAACACTGAAGCTTTCTTT.

The chain joins TRBV19 to TRBJ1-1; maybe TRBD1 (5 bases). The germline V and J ends were trimmed by 3 bases and 5 bases, with 16 bases remaining between them. Germline V lookup: CDR1 LNHDA, CDR2 SQIVND (reference sequence). This CDR3 comprises 15 residues. Here the CDR3 reads CASSIWRGDGTEAFF. CDR3 coding DNA: TGTGCCAGTAGTATTTGGCGGGGGGATGGGACTGAAGCTTTCTTT.

The gene calls are TRBV4-2 and TRBJ2-7; a possible D gene is TRBD2 (5 bases). Trimming stripped 0 bases from V and 11 bases from J, with 20 bases between. Germline V gives CDR1 LGHNA, CDR2 YNFKEQ. CDR3 size: 15 residues. CDR3: CASSQEGWTAPRKYF. CDR3 nucleotide sequence: TGTGCCAGCAGCCAAGAGGGATGGACTGCGCCGAGAAAGTACTTC.

This clone was picked up a small number of times. The rearrangement uses TRBV6-1 and TRBJ2-5; 10 positions agree with TRBD2. Germline V gene lookup returns CDR1 MNHNS and CDR2 SASEGT. Trimming removed 8 bases from V and 9 bases from J; junction bases left unmatched: 12. The CDR3 extends over 14 amino acids. CDR3 residues: CASQELAGAWSQYF. The CDR3 DNA reads as TGTGCCAGCCAAGAGCTAGCGGGAGCTTGGTCCCAGTACTTC.

This clone was seen only a few times. The chain links TRBV5-1 to TRBJ2-2; 8 positions agree with TRBD2. In germline, CDR1 is SGHRS, CDR2 YFSETQ. This CDR3 is built from 18 residues. The ends lost 5 bases at V and 2 bases at J; junction bases unmatched: 14. The CDR3 DNA sequence: TGCGCCAGCAGTCCTGGTTGGAGCGGGAGCATAAACACCGGGGAGCTGTTTTTT. Translated, it gives CASSPGWSGSINTGELFF.

The chain carries TRBV7-6 and TRBJ2-5; 11 bases are a match to TRBD1. J gave up 5 bases and V 1 base, and 6 bases lay outside the gene matches. This CDR3 has 16 amino acids. Germline V gives CDR1 SGHVS, CDR2 FNYEAQ. The CDR3 protein is CASSLVSGQGGETQYF. The CDR3 DNA follows: TGTGCCAGCAGCTTAGTCTCGGGACAGGGGGGGGAGACCCAGTACTTC.